One TCR beta chain is described in this entry. The clone's antigen remains unknown. Per-nucleotide qualities are absent, and no much larger clonotype sits a single base away. The sample comes from a study of T cell responses to AZD1222 COVID-19 vaccine (dated by TCRdb to the early 2020s). Context from the whole study: TCR sequencing was performed for over 230 trial participants, of whom roughly 200 were given two doses of AZD1222 and some 26 were given two doses of MenACWY control vaccine. Trial participants were enrolled into age subgroups of 18-55, 56-69 and 70-plus years, which contained around 150, 28 and 57 TCR-sequenced participants, respectively.

V is pruned by 3 bases and J by 4 bases, leaving 7 bases of the junction without a gene match. There are 15 amino acids in the CDR3, from cysteine to phenylalanine inclusive. Just CDR3 DNA is preserved here, 45 bases in frame from base 1. As encoded in the germline V gene, CDR1 is MDHEN while CDR2 is SYDVKM. The time point label of this sample denotes: about 28 days (+/-7) after the second vaccine dose. AZD1222 recipients whose second dose came at about 4 weeks and those whose second dose came at about 12 weeks were combined into one group, since spike-specific TCR depth and breadth did not differ between the two schedules. Samples from vaccinated people were obtained from the UK trials COV001 and COV002, which included a single-blind randomized controlled phase 2/3 trial of AZD1222 (ChAdOx1 nCoV-19) in healthy adults. Trial participant PBMC samples were collected at day 0 and day 28 after the second dose for TCRbeta chain sequencing.

The CDR3 regions of human TCRbeta chains were analyzed by immunosequencing. As for how the authors treated the data: TCRs in the repertoires were matched against a reference library of SARS-CoV-2-specific TCRs that had been generated with the MIRA antigen-specificity platform. Breadth was defined as the fraction of unique TCRs that were SARS-CoV-2-associated, and depth was defined as the fraction of total T cells that were SARS-CoV-2-associated. Each spike-specific TCR was assigned to its reactive spike region and to a CD4 or CD8 class using the MIRA data. Log10-transformed breadth and depth values were compared by one-way ANOVA with Sidak's multiple comparisons tests. TCRdb mirrors the immuneACCESS table, restricted to in-frame sequences. Some clones are absent from its copies; in checked studies, under half trace to an unresolved V gene, and the reason for the others is unknown. V and J calls and clone size follow that table, whereas D and trimming were derived from the DNA. This sample is represented by approximately 77,000 clones; roughly 90% of them were singletons. The ten largest make up approximately 4.5% of the sample.

Paper-wide results and their limitations: After two AZD1222 doses, both the breadth and the depth of spike-specific TCRs were significantly higher than at day 0 and than in MenACWY recipients. CD4 TCRs associated with the vaccine covered the entire spike protein, and the dominant responses were in regions 160-218 and 743-854. Because no samples from the day 14 peak response were available, repertoires could be characterized only after the peak T cell response. Participants were mostly white British and included more females than males, and it was suggested by the authors that clonal diversity may have been underestimated. Conclusions about previously exposed vaccinees are limited because only five or six AZD1222 recipients were SARS-CoV-2 seropositive at baseline. The 56-69-year group was small, and its depth increase did not reach significance, likely because of low power. Nearly half of unique spike-specific TCRs reportedly recognized epitopes outside regions mutated in the B.1.351 and B.1.1.7 variants.

This sequence uses TRBV28 and TRBJ2-7; 9 junctional bases match TRBD1. This sequence was found in an adult who received the AZD1222 COVID-19 vaccine. The source material was peripheral blood, sampled 28 days after the second AZD1222 dose. CDR3 sequence: CASSFSTGGGYEQYF. In nucleotide form, the sequence is TGTGCCAGCAGTTTCTCCACAGGGGGCGGTTACGAGCAGTACTTC. The entire variable domain, with the stretches around the CDR3 drawn from the reference TRBV28 and TRBJ2-7 proteins, is DVKVTQSSRYLVKRTGEKVFLECVQDMDHENMFWYRQDPGLGLRLIYFSYDVKMKEKGDIPEGYSVSREKKERFSLILESASTNQTSMYLCASSFSTGGGYEQYFGPGTRLTVT.